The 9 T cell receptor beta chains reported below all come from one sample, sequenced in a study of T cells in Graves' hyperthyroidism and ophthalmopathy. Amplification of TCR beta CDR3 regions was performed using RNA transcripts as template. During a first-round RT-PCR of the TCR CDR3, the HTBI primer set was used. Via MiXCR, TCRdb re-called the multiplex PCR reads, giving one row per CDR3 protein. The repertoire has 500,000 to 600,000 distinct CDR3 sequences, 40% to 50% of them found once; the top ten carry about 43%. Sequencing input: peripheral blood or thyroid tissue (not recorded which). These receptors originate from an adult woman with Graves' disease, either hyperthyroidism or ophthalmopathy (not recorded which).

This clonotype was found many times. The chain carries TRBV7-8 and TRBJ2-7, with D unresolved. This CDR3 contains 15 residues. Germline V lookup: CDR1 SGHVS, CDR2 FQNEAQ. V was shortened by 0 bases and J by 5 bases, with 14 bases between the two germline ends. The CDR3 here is CASSLAPALAHEQYF. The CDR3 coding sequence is TGTGCCAGCAGCTTAGCGCCAGCATTGGCCCACGAGCAGTACTTC.

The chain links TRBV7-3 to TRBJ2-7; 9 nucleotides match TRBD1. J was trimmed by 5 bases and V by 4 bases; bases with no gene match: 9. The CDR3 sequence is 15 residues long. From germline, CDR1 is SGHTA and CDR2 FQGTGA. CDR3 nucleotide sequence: TGTGCCAGCAGCTCAGCGGGGACAGGGTTCAACGAGCAGTACTTC. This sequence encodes CASSSAGTGFNEQYF.

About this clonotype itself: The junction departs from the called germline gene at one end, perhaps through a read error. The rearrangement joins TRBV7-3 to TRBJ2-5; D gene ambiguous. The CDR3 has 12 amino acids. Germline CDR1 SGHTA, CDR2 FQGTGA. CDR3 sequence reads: CASSLKQPCQRF. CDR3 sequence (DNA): TGTGCCAGCAGCTTAAAACAGCCCTGCCAGCGCTTC.

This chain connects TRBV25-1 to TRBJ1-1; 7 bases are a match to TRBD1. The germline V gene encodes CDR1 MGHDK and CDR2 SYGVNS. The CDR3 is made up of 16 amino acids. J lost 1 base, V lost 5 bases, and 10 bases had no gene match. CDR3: CASSPRTGTGNTEAFF. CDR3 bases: TGTGCCAGCAGTCCAAGGACAGGTACGGGGAACACTGAAGCTTTCTTT.

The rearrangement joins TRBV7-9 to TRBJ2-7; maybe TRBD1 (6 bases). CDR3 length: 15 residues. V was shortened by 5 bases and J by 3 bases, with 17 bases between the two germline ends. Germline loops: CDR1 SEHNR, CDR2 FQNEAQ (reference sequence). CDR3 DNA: TGTGCCAGCAGCCCACAGGGTACGAGGAACTACGAGCAGTACTTC. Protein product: CASSPQGTRNYEQYF.

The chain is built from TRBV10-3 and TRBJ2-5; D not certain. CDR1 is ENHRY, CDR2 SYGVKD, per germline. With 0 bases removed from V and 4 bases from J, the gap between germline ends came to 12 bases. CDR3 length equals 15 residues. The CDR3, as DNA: TGTGCCATCAGTGAGTCAGGACGGAACGCAGAGACCCAGTACTTC. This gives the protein CAISESGRNAETQYF.

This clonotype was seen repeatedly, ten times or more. CDR3 in amino acids: CSARDRQGPYGYTF. The DNA for the CDR3 is TGCAGTGCTAGAGACAGACAGGGGCCTTATGGCTACACCTTC. The V gene is TRBV20-1, the J gene TRBJ1-2; 8 bases are shared with TRBD1. The length of the CDR3 is 14 residues. Per germline, CDR1 DFQATT and CDR2 SNEGSKA (reference sequence). V lost 0 bases, J lost 5 bases, and 5 bases stayed unmatched.

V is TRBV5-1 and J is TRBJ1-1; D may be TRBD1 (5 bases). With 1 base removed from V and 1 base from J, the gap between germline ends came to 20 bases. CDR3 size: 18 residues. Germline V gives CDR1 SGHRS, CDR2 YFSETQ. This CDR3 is CASSLTSGYTGGNTEAFF. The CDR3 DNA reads TGCGCCAGCAGCTTGACTAGCGGATACACCGGGGGGAACACTGAAGCTTTCTTT.

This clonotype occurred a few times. The CDR3 sequence is CASSGDPSSDTQYF. The CDR3 DNA sequence: TGTGCCAGCAGCGGGGACCCCTCGTCAGATACGCAGTATTTT. The chain has TRBV7-2 and TRBJ2-3; tentatively, D is TRBD1 or TRBD2 (5 bases each). V gave up 5 bases and J gave up 4 bases, with 13 bases separating them. Germline CDR1 is SGHTA and CDR2 is FQGNSA. The CDR3 covers 14 residues. The full variable domain, its missing parts supplied by reference TRBV7-2 and TRBJ2-3, is GAGVSQSPSNKVTEKGKDVELRCDPISGHTALYWYRQSLGQGLEFLIYFQGNSAPDKSGLPSDRFSAERTGGSVSTLTIQRTQQEDSAVYLCASSGDPSSDTQYFGPGTRLTVL.